One T cell receptor beta chain is described in this entry. Its antigen is unknown. This sample is drawn from a study of human T cells and chemical hapten exposure. On the study more broadly: DPC 0.01% went on the upper back by patch test, with reading at 6 days. Study outcomes and limitations: Sensitization with DPC brought no change to TCRs above 1 in 1000 in frequency.

As for time point: patch test 3, about 24 weeks after DPC sensitization. Treatment: therapeutic diphenylcyclopropenone sensitization with weekly scalp DPC. Extraction of total RNA was performed on unfractionated whole blood. CDR3 length: 14 residues. V was trimmed by 5 bases and J by 1 base, leaving 10 bases between them. TCRdb reanalysed the RACE reads using MiXCR and keeps one entry per CDR3 protein. The sample contains around 110,000 distinct CDR3 sequences, about 10% of which appear only once. The TCR sequence derives from a woman aged 45-59 years with alopecia areata. Some clones in this sample may be carry-over from other donors' samples. The specimen comprised whole blood, sampled in connection with sensitization to the hapten diphenylcyclopropenone (DPC). The J gene is TRBJ2-3, the V gene TRBV12-3 or TRBV12-4; D is unclear. CDR3 in DNA: TGTGCCAGCAGTATATACCTGGGCACAGATACGCAGTATTTT. The encoded protein is CASSIYLGTDTQYF.